The 19 T cell receptor beta chains given below trace back to one sample, sequenced in a study of T cells in Graves' hyperthyroidism and ophthalmopathy (dated by TCRdb to 2018 to 2020). Library prep was done by multiplex PCR. This sample was sequenced with an Illumina HiSeq 2000. TCR beta CDR3 regions were amplified from RNA transcripts. The first round of RT-PCR for the TCR CDR3 was performed with the HTBI primer set and the Qiagen OneStep RT-PCR kit. TCRdb trimmed the raw reads at Q25, called clones with MiXCR and kept productive beta chains. Each record represents a unique CDR3 protein, reported with the most common genes and DNA among its rows. For this sample the table gives around 340,000 distinct CDR3 sequences, of which around 17% were detected only once. 33% of the sample rests with the top ten. Source material: blood. The receptors stem from a man aged 30 to 39 with Graves' hyperthyroidism.

The chain uses TRBV6-1 and TRBJ2-7; D might be TRBD1 (6 bases). The CDR3 runs to 15 residues. Germline V gene data show CDR1 as MNHNS and CDR2 as SASEGT. The V end lost 5 bases, the J end lost 6 bases, and 20 bases lay between the germline ends. CDR3 loop: CASSQAQGWNLEQYF. CDR3 bases: TGTGCCAGCAGTCAGGCCCAGGGGTGGAACCTCGAGCAGTACTTC.

This sequence joins TRBV7-2 and TRBJ2-7; TRBD2 matches at 9 bases. CDR3 length: 15 amino acids. V shed 2 bases, J shed 4 bases, and the junction held 6 bases outside the gene matches. CDR1 SGHTA and CDR2 FQGNSA come from the germline V gene. The CDR3 DNA reads TGTGCCAGCAGCTTAAGCGGGAGGCCCTGGTACGAGCAGTACTTC. Protein sequence: CASSLSGRPWYEQYF.

The sample holds a few counts of this clonotype. J is TRBJ2-2 and V is TRBV10-1; the match to TRBD1 covers 10 bases. Looked up from germline, CDR1 is WNHNN and CDR2 is SYGVQD (reference sequence). J gave up 7 bases and V 7 bases, and 3 bases lay outside the gene matches. The CDR3 is 13 residues long. The CDR3 sequence is CASTGQGSGELFF. The CDR3 DNA reads as TGCGCCAGCACGGGACAGGGGAGCGGGGAGCTGTTTTTT.

This clonotype has more than one count but fewer than ten. The chain couples TRBV30 to TRBJ2-1; D is unclear. CDR3 size: 13 residues. Germline V gene sequence: CDR1 GTSNPN, CDR2 SVGIG (reference sequence). The V gene lost 0 bases and the J gene lost 8 bases, with 11 bases spanning the gap. CDR3 coding DNA: TGTGCCTGGAGTGTAGGAGCTGGTGATGAGCAGTTCTTC. It encodes CAWSVGAGDEQFF.

This clonotype was observed at least ten times. The chain links TRBV7-9 to TRBJ2-1; TRBD1 agrees at 8 bases. J gave up 8 bases and V 5 bases, and 11 bases lay outside the gene matches. CDR1 is SEHNR and CDR2 is FQNEAQ in the germline V gene (reference sequence). CDR3 size: 15 residues. In DNA, the CDR3 is TGTGCCAGCAGCCGTACAGGGGGAGGAGTAGATGAGCAGTTCTTC. It is translated as CASSRTGGGVDEQFF.

V and J are TRBV4-1 and TRBJ1-1; 7 nucleotides agree with TRBD1. Germline V CDR1 and CDR2: MGHRA, YSYEKL. The CDR3 extends over 14 amino acids. J was trimmed by 7 bases and V by 1 base; bases with no gene match: 6. The CDR3 region has the DNA TGCGCCAGCAGCCAAGCAGGGGGAGTGGTTGAAGCTTTCTTT. Encoded protein: CASSQAGGVVEAFF.

A note on this clonotype: Given a much more abundant clone one base away, this may be a read error. The rearrangement links TRBV5-1 to TRBJ2-1, with D unclear. Germline V lookup: CDR1 SGHRS, CDR2 YFSETQ. The length of the CDR3 is 15 residues. The CDR3 spells CASSWADPSYNEQLF. The DNA of the CDR3 is TGCGCCAGCAGCTGGGCGGACCCTTCCTACAATGAGCAGCTCTTC.

In this sample, this clonotype turned up many times. The gene calls are TRBV27 and TRBJ2-1; possibly TRBD2 for D (5 bases). Germline V gives CDR1 MNHEY, CDR2 SMNVEV (reference sequence). V was cut by 8 bases and J by 5 bases, with 13 bases left in between. The CDR3 length is 13 residues. The CDR3 DNA follows: TGTGCCAGCGGTGACTATTTCAACAATGAGCAGTTCTTC. Translation gives CASGDYFNNEQFF.

There are many counts of this clonotype. The chain uses TRBV20-1 and TRBJ1-1; possible D gene TRBD1, 6 bases. CDR1 is DFQATT and CDR2 is SNEGSKA in the germline V gene (reference sequence). The germline V and J ends were trimmed by 7 bases and 1 base, with 13 bases remaining between them. The CDR3 totals 13 residues. CDR3 sequence reads: CSGEGGANTEAFF. The CDR3, as DNA: TGCAGTGGCGAGGGGGGGGCGAACACTGAAGCTTTCTTT.

This clonotype has only a few counts. The rearrangement uses TRBV2 and TRBJ2-3; the D is unclear. Deletions cut 7 bases from V and 8 bases from J, with 13 bases between. The CDR3 has 12 residues. Germline V gene lookup returns CDR1 SNHLY and CDR2 FYNNEI. The DNA for the CDR3 is TGTGCCAGCATCGCGACATTCTCTACGCAGTATTTT. Translation gives CASIATFSTQYF. Full variable domain (remainder filled in from reference TRBV2 and TRBJ2-3): EPEVTQTPSHQVTQMGQEVILRCVPISNHLYFYWYRQILGQKVEFLVSFYNNEISEKSEIFDDQFSVERPDGSNFTLKIRSTKLEDSAMYFCASIATFSTQYFGPGTRLTVL.

This clonotype was counted ten times or more. CDR3 residues: CSAELAGGLDNEQFF. The CDR3 DNA follows: TGCAGCGCCGAACTAGCGGGAGGACTTGACAATGAGCAGTTCTTC. The rearrangement joins TRBV29-1 to TRBJ2-1; 12 bases map to TRBD2. Germline CDR1 reads SQVTM; CDR2 reads ANQGSEA. The CDR3 runs 15 residues. The V and J ends lost 7 bases and 5 bases, in that order; junction bases with no gene match: 9.

This clonotype was found many times. V gene TRBV11-3 combines with J gene TRBJ1-1; 8 nucleotides match TRBD1. Germline CDR1 and CDR2: SGHNT and YENEEA. This CDR3 has 15 amino acids. V dropped 5 bases and J dropped 4; count of bases not matched to a gene: 9. CDR3 sequence: CASSGQGTGSTEAFF. The DNA for the CDR3 is TGTGCCAGCAGCGGACAGGGTACAGGGAGCACTGAAGCTTTCTTT.

This clonotype was counted ten times or more. The rearrangement uses TRBV3-1 and TRBJ1-1; 8 bases fit TRBD1. Trimming cost V 1 base and J 4 bases; bases outside gene matches: 2. The V gene's germline CDR1 is LGHDT and CDR2 YNNKEL (reference sequence). CDR3 size: 14 residues. CDR3 sequence: CASSQGRGLTEAFF. The CDR3 DNA follows: TGTGCCAGCAGCCAAGGCAGGGGGCTCACTGAAGCTTTCTTT. Using reference TRBV3-1 and TRBJ1-1 for the parts outside the CDR3, the full variable domain is DTAVSQTPKYLVTQMGNDKSIKCEQNLGHDTMYWYKQDSKKFLKIMFSYNNKELIINETVPNRFSPKSPDKAHLNLHINSLELGDSAVYFCASSQGRGLTEAFFGQGTRLTVV.

This clonotype has ten or more counts. The chain is built from TRBV6-5 and TRBJ2-3; D may be TRBD2 (6 bases). The V end lost 0 bases, the J end lost 2 bases, and 12 bases lay between the germline ends. Germline loops: CDR1 MNHEY, CDR2 SVGAGI. This CDR3 region has 16 residues. CDR3 sequence: CASSYSSVAATDTQYF. As DNA, the CDR3 is TGTGCCAGCAGTTACTCGTCGGTAGCGGCCACAGATACGCAGTATTTT.

This clonotype appeared a few times. The chain employs TRBV6-2 or TRBV6-3 and TRBJ2-1; 12 bases align to TRBD2. Germline values: CDR1 MNHEY, CDR2 SVGEGT. The V segment lost 9 bases and the J segment 12 bases; nucleotides outside the gene matches: 9. CDR3 size: 13 residues. The CDR3 sequence: CASSSGRVPGQFF. Here the CDR3 DNA reads TGTGCCAGTTCTAGCGGGAGGGTACCTGGGCAGTTCTTC.

The chain joins TRBV10-3 to TRBJ2-1, with a possible D match to TRBD1 (6 bases). The CDR3 length is 21 residues. The V end lost 2 bases, the J end lost 9 bases, and 35 bases lay between the germline ends. Germline V CDR1 and CDR2: ENHRY, SYGVKD. As DNA, the CDR3 is TGTGCCATCAGTGAGCGAAAGGGTGACCCCCCCACCCGGACAGTGTACGGTGAGCAGTTCTTC. Translated: CAISERKGDPPTRTVYGEQFF.

In its sample, this clonotype was seen a few times. The J gene is TRBJ2-2, the V gene TRBV12-3 or TRBV12-4; 11 bases match TRBD2. The junction had 14 bases not matched to a gene; V was cut back by 4 bases and J by 7 bases. The CDR3 is 18 residues long. CDR3: CASSYPPGLADSGGELFF. In DNA form, the CDR3 reads TGTGCCAGCAGTTATCCTCCGGGACTAGCGGACAGCGGCGGGGAGCTGTTTTTT.

This clonotype was counted a few times. The chain employs TRBV30 and TRBJ1-5; no clear D. The CDR3 has 13 amino acids. Germline CDR1 and CDR2: GTSNPN and SVGIG (reference sequence). Trimming removed 1 base at V and 5 bases at J, with 9 bases between. In DNA form, the CDR3 reads TGTGCCTGGAGTGGGGGAAGCGATCAGCCCCAGCATTTT. Translating it yields CAWSGGSDQPQHF.

This clonotype was detected ten times or more. The chain employs TRBV27 and TRBJ2-5; tentatively, D is TRBD1 or TRBD2 (5 bases each). Trimming removed 9 bases from V and 0 bases from J, with 14 bases in between. Germline lookup yields CDR1 MNHEY and CDR2 SMNVEV (reference sequence). This CDR3 spans 14 amino acids. The CDR3, as DNA: TGTGCCAGGCCTGCCGGGGCACACCAAGAGACCCAGTACTTC. This codes for CARPAGAHQETQYF.